What follows describes a single TCR beta chain. Its target is not known. This entry is derived from a study of cytomegalovirus exposure and HLA in healthy donors. General observations from the study: Investigators reported 150 to 200 TCR beta chains as tied to cytomegalovirus.

The method was immunoSEQ multiplex PCR; TCRdb's version includes in-frame clones alone and lacks a portion of them. Of 150,000 to 200,000 clones in the sample, roughly 86% were seen once. V gave up 8 bases and J gave up 3 bases; unmatched junction bases: 14. The CDR3 covers 17 residues. Per germline, CDR1 GTSNPN and CDR2 SVGIG (reference sequence). The source material was PBMCs. This clonotype originated in a woman aged 18-29 years in good health and CMV-seropositive. The V call is TRBV30, the J call TRBJ2-6; 9 nucleotides line up with TRBD1. The CDR3 bases are TGTGCCGTTGTACCGGACAGGGGATTTTTTGGGGCCAACGTCCTGACTTTC. Its translation is CAVVPDRGFFGANVLTF.